This T cell receptor beta chain was identified during a study of cytomegalovirus exposure and HLA in healthy donors. For the study at large: Around 86 million unique TCRs, all from HLA-typed donors, were included in an early release of the data.

The CDR3 contains 19 residues. V was clipped by 7 bases and J by 0 bases; unmatched bases: 19. Germline loops: CDR1 MDHEN, CDR2 SYDVKM. With 60 Vbeta and 13 Jbeta primers, the PCR was carried out. Clones were sequenced by immunoSEQ multiplex PCR, and TCRdb holds only the in-frame ones, with some missing. The sample records approximately 170,000 clones, more than 80% being singletons. V gene TRBV28 combines with J gene TRBJ2-7; 9 nucleotides line up with TRBD2. Source material: PBMCs. The receptor was isolated from a male donor in good health and CMV-seronegative. CDR3 nucleotide sequence: TGTGCCAGCACCTTGAGGGGGTATCGGTCTAGCGGGACCTCCTACGAGCAGTACTTC. Protein: CASTLRGYRSSGTSYEQYF.